One sample yielded the 13 T cell receptor beta chains listed below, sequenced in a study (dated by TCRdb to 2013 to 2016). Cells that were CD4+CD25+CD127-/low were the ones isolated as Tregs. Libraries were prepared through 5' RACE. TCRdb records Illumina MiSeq as the sequencer. The public reads were reanalyzed by TCRdb: fastp trimming at Q25, MiXCR alignment, in-frame beta chains only. Rows matching on CDR3 protein sequence are summarized as one entry with the most common DNA and genes. For this sample there are roughly 45,000 distinct CDR3 sequences; approximately 22% appear just once. Less than 5% of the sample is held by the ten biggest clonotypes. Sequenced material: Tregs sorted from blood. The receptors here all came from a female donor with breast cancer.

The rearrangement uses TRBV10-2 and TRBJ1-1; D perhaps matches TRBD1 (6 bases). Trimming took off 0 bases at V and 3 bases at J, with 8 bases between the two ends. Germline lookup yields CDR1 WSHSY and CDR2 SAAADI. This CDR3 is built from 14 residues. The CDR3 here is CASSESGAYTEAFF. The DNA of the CDR3 is TGCGCCAGCAGTGAGTCGGGGGCTTACACTGAAGCTTTCTTT.

This chain joins TRBV4-2 and TRBJ2-7, with D possibly being TRBD2 (6 bases). Germline V lookup: CDR1 LGHNA, CDR2 YNFKEQ. V lost 0 bases, J lost 0 bases, and 9 bases lay in between. The CDR3 has 15 amino acids. CDR3 loop: CASSQDLGGSYEQYF. The CDR3 DNA is TGTGCCAGCAGCCAAGATCTCGGGGGCTCCTACGAGCAGTACTTC.

Here the CDR3 DNA reads TGTGCCAGCAGCTTCGACGTAACCGGGGAGCTGTTTTTT. As protein: CASSFDVTGELFF. The chain recombines TRBV11-2 with TRBJ2-2; D call uncertain. Between the trimmed V and J ends, which lost 3 bases and 5 bases, there was a span of 7 bases. Germline V gene lookup returns CDR1 SGHAT and CDR2 FQNNGV. This CDR3 has 13 residues.

As regards this clonotype: An end of the junction does not agree with germline; a read error may underlie this. This rearrangement joins TRBV5-1 to TRBJ2-2; D not resolved. The germline gives CDR1 SGHRS, CDR2 YFSETQ. This CDR3 is 14 amino acids long. Here the CDR3 DNA reads TGCGCCAGCAGCTTGCCCCCGAACATCGGGGAGCTGTTTTTT. Its protein is CASSLPPNIGELFF.

This clonotype was observed many times. This sequence joins TRBV7-6 and TRBJ2-5, with 7 nucleotides matching TRBD1. Germline V lookup: CDR1 SGHVS, CDR2 FNYEAQ. J lost 5 bases, V lost 3 bases, and 9 bases had no gene match. This CDR3 has 15 amino acids. The CDR3: CASSFQPGQLETQYF. In nucleotides, the CDR3 is TGTGCCAGCAGCTTTCAACCGGGACAGTTGGAGACCCAGTACTTC.

This clonotype has ten or more counts. This chain uses TRBV11-2 with TRBJ2-3, with D possibly being TRBD2 (5 bases). Germline V gene sequence: CDR1 SGHAT, CDR2 FQNNGV. V was pared by 3 bases and J by 6 bases, with 16 bases between. The CDR3 consists of 15 residues. The CDR3 spells CASSFREIGFDTQYF. The CDR3 region has the DNA TGTGCCAGCAGCTTCCGGGAAATTGGCTTCGATACGCAGTATTTT.

In regard to this clonotype: A read error may explain this, as a much larger clone is one base away. V is TRBV27 and J is TRBJ2-7; 8 bases map to TRBD2. This CDR3 has 15 residues. Germline CDR1 and CDR2: MNHEY and SMNVEV (reference sequence). Written as DNA, the CDR3 is TGTACCAGCAGTTTAAGGTCGGGAGGGACCTACGAGCAGTACTTC. As protein: CTSSLRSGGTYEQYF.

This clonotype has ten or more counts. The chain is built from TRBV20-1 and TRBJ2-7; D possibly corresponds to TRBD1 (5 bases). Germline V gene sequence: CDR1 DFQATT, CDR2 SNEGSKA (reference sequence). The V end lost 4 bases, the J end lost 1 base, and 20 bases lay between the germline ends. The CDR3 is 16 residues long. CDR3 protein: CSAIDLGHPYSYEQYF. The CDR3 DNA is TGCAGTGCTATTGACTTAGGACATCCCTATTCCTACGAGCAGTACTTC.

This clonotype was found a few times. J is TRBJ2-7 and V is TRBV3-1; 8 positions match TRBD1. Germline V gene lookup returns CDR1 LGHDT and CDR2 YNNKEL (reference sequence). This CDR3 is built from 14 residues. The trim removed 5 bases at V and 7 bases at J, leaving 10 bases unmatched. The DNA for the CDR3 is TGTGCCAGCAGCAATCGACAGGGGCGGTTAGAGCAGTACTTC. Its translation is CASSNRQGRLEQYF.

This clonotype was seen a few times. This rearrangement joins TRBV6-1 to TRBJ2-1; TRBD2 is a possible D gene (7 bases). CDR1 is MNHNS and CDR2 is SASEGT in the germline V gene. V was shortened by 7 bases and J by 7 bases, with 14 bases between the two germline ends. CDR3 size: 13 residues. The CDR3 DNA reads TGTGCCAGCATAGGGGGAGGGCTAAATGAGCAGTTCTTC. This translates into CASIGGGLNEQFF.

This clonotype was observed many times. The rearrangement links TRBV20-1 to TRBJ1-1; maybe TRBD1 (5 bases). The CDR3 consists of 14 residues. CDR1 and CDR2 (germline): DFQATT, SNEGSKA (reference sequence). The germline V and J ends were trimmed by 2 bases and 0 bases, with 10 bases remaining between them. CDR3 coding DNA: TGCAGTGCTAGAAACAGGATCATGAACACTGAAGCTTTCTTT. This sequence encodes CSARNRIMNTEAFF.

This clonotype was recorded many times. The chain employs TRBV7-6 and TRBJ2-1, with 7 bases identical to TRBD2. V shed 4 bases and J 9 bases; nucleotides not matched to a gene: 6. The CDR3 is 13 residues long. Germline lookup yields CDR1 SGHVS and CDR2 FNYEAQ. CDR3 region: CASSSGGLSEQFF. CDR3 sequence (DNA): TGTGCCAGCAGCTCGGGAGGACTGAGTGAGCAGTTCTTC.

Points on this clonotype: This could be a read error, since a much larger clone is one nucleotide away. The V gene is TRBV20-1, the J gene TRBJ1-5, with D uncertain. Trimming removed 6 bases from V and 4 bases from J, with 16 bases in between. This CDR3 has 14 residues. CDR1 DFQATT and CDR2 SNEGSKA come from the germline V gene (reference sequence). The CDR3 region has the DNA TGCAGTGCCCGGAGACGGCTCTTAAATCAGCCCCAGCATTTT. It translates to CSARRRLLNQPQHF.